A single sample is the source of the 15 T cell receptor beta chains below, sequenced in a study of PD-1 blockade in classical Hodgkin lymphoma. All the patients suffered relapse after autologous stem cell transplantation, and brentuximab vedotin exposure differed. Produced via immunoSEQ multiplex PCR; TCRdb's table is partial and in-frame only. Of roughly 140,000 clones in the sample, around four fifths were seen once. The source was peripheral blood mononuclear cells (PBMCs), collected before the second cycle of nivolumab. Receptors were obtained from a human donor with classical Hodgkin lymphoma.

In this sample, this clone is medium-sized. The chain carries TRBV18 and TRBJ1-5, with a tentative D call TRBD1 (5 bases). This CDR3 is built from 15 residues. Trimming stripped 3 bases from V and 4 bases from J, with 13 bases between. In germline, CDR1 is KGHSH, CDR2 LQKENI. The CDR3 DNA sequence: TGTGCCAGCTCACCGGCCGGGACGACGAATCAGCCCCAGCATTTT. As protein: CASSPAGTTNQPQHF.

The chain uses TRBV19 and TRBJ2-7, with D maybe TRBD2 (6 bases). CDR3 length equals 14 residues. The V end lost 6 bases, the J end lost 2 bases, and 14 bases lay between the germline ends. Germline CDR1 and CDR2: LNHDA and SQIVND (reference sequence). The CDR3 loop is CASSAVGEAYEQYF. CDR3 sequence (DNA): TGTGCCAGTAGCGCGGTAGGGGAGGCCTACGAGCAGTACTTC.

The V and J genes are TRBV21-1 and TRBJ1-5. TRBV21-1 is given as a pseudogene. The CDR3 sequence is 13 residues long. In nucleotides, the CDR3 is TGTGCCAGCCCCACGCCTTCTAATCAGCCCCAGCATTTT. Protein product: CASPTPSNQPQHF.

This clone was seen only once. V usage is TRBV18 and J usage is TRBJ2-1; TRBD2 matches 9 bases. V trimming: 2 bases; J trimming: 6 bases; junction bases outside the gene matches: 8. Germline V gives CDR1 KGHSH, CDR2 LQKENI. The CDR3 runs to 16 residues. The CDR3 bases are TGTGCCAGCTCACCAATCCTTAGCGGGGGAAGCAATGAGCAGTTCTTC. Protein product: CASSPILSGGSNEQFF.

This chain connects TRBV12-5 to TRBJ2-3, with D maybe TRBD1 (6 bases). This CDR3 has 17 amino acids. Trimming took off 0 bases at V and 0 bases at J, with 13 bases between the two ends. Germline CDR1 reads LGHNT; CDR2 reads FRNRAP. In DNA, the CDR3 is TGTGCTAGTGGTTTGGTAGAGGACAGTTATAGCACAGATACGCAGTATTTT. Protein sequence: CASGLVEDSYSTDTQYF.

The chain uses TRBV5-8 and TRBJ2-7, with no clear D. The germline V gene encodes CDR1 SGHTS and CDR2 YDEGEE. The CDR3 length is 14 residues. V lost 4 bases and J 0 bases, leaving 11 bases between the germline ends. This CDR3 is CASSALQSSYEQYF. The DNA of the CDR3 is TGTGCCAGCAGCGCCCTCCAAAGCTCCTACGAGCAGTACTTC.

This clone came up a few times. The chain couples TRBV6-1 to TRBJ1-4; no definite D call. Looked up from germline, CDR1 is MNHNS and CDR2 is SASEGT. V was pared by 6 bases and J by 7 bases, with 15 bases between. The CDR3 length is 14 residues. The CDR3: CASRPGPPVEKLFF. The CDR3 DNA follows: TGTGCCAGCAGGCCAGGTCCTCCAGTTGAAAAACTGTTTTTT.

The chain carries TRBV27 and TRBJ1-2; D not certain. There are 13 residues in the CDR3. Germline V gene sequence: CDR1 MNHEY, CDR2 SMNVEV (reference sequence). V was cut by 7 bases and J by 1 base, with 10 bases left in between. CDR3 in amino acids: CASKGTVNYGYTF. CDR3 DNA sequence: TGTGCCAGCAAGGGTACAGTTAACTATGGCTACACCTTC.

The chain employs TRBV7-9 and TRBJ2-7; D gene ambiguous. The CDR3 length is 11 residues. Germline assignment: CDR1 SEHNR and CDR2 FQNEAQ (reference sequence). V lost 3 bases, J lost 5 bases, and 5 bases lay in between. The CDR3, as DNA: TGTGCCAGCAGCTTGTACCACGAGCAGTACTTC. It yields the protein CASSLYHEQYF.

The CDR3 loop reads CAISERDLDSPLHF. Here the CDR3 DNA reads TGTGCCATCAGCGAACGGGACTTGGATTCACCCCTCCACTTT. The chain joins TRBV10-3 to TRBJ1-6; the D gene is possibly TRBD1 (5 bases). Germline CDR1 reads ENHRY; CDR2 reads SYGVKD. There are 14 residues in the CDR3. Trimming shortened V by 6 bases and J by 8 bases, and 14 bases separated the two germline ends.

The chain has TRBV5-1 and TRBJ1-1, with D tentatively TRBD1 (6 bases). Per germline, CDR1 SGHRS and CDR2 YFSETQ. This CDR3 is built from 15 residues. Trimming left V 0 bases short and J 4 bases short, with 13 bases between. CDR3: CASSLVAGGPTEAFF. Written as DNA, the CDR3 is TGCGCCAGCAGCTTGGTCGCGGGGGGCCCCACTGAAGCTTTCTTT.

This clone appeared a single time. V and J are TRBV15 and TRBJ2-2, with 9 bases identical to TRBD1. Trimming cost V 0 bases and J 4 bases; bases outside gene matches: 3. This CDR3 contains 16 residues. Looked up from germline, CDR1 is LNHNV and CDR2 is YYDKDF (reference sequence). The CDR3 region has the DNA TGTGCCACCAGCAGAGAACAGGGGGCGGGCACCGGGGAGCTGTTTTTT. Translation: CATSREQGAGTGELFF.

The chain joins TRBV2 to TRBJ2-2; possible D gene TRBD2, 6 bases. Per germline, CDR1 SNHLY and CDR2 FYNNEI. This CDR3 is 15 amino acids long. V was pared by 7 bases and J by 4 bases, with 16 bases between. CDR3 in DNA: TGTGCCAGCATCGCCGGCGGGATCCCCACCGGGGAGCTGTTTTTT. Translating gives CASIAGGIPTGELFF.

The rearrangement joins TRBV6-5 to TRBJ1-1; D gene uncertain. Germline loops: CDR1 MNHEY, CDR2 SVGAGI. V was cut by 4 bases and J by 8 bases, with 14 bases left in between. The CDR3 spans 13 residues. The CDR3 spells CASSSPTGDEAFF. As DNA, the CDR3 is TGTGCCAGCAGTTCCCCGACGGGAGACGAAGCTTTCTTT.

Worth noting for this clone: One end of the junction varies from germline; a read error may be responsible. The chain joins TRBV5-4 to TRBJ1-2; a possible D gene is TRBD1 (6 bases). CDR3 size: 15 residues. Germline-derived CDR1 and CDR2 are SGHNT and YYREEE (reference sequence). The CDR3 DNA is TGTGCCAGCAGGTTGGGGGGGGCTGCGGACTATGGCTACACCTTC. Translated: CASRLGGAADYGYTF.